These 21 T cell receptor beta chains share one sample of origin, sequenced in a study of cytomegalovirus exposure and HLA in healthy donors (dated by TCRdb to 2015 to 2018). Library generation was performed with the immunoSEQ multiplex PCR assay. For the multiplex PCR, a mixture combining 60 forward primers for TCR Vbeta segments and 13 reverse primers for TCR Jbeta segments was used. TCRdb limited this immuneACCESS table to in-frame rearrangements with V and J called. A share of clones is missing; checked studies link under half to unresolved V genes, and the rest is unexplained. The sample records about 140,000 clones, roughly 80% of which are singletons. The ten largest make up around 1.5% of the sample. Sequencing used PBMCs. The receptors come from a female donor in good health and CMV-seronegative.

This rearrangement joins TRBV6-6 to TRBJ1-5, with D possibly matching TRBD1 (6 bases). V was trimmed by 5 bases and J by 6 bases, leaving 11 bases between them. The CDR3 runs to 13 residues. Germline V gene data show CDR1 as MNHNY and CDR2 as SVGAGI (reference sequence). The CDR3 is CASSPQGSQPQHF. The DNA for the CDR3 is TGTGCCAGCAGTCCACAGGGAAGTCAGCCCCAGCATTTT.

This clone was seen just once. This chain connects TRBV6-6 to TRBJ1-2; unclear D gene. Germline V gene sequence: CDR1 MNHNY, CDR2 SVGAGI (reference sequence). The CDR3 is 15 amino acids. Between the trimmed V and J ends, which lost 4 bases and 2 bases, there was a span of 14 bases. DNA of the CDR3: TGTGCCAGCAGTTCCGGACTGGGTTTCAACTATGGCTACACCTTC. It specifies CASSSGLGFNYGYTF.

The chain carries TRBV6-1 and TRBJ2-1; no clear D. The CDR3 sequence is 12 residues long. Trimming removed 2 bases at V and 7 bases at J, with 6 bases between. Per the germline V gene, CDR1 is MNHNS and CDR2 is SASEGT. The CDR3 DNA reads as TGTGCCAGCAGTGAAAACTGGAATGAGCAGTTCTTC. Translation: CASSENWNEQFF.

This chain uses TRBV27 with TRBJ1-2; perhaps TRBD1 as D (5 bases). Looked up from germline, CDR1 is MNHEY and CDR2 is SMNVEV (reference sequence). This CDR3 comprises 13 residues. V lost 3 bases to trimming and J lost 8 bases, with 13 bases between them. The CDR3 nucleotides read TGTGCCAGCAGTTTGCGAGGGGAGGGGGGCTACACCTTC. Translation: CASSLRGEGGYTF.

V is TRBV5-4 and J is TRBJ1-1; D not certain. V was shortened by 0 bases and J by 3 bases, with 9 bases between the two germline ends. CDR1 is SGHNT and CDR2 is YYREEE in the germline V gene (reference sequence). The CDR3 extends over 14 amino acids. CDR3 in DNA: TGTGCCAGCAGCTTGGTGGCGGCGGACACTGAAGCTTTCTTT. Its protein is CASSLVAADTEAFF.

CDR3 coding DNA: TGTGCCAGCACCCCTCAGACTAGCGGGAGCAATGAGCAGTTCTTC. Translated: CASTPQTSGSNEQFF. This chain connects TRBV28 to TRBJ2-1; 12 bases agree with TRBD2. This CDR3 has 15 residues. V trimming: 7 bases; J trimming: 6 bases; junction bases outside the gene matches: 7. Germline V gene data show CDR1 as MDHEN and CDR2 as SYDVKM.

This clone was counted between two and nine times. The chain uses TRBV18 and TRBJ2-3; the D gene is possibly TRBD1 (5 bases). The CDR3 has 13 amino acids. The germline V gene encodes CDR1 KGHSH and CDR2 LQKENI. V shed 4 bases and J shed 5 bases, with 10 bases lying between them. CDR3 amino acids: CASSQKTGDTQYF. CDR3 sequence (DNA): TGTGCCAGCTCACAAAAAACAGGAGATACGCAGTATTTT.

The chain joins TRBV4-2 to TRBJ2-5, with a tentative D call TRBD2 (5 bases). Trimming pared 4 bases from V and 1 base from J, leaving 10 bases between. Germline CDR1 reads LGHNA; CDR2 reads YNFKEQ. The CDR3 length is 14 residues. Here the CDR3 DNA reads TGTGCCAGCAGCCCCGAGCGGACCCAAGAGACCCAGTACTTC. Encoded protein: CASSPERTQETQYF.

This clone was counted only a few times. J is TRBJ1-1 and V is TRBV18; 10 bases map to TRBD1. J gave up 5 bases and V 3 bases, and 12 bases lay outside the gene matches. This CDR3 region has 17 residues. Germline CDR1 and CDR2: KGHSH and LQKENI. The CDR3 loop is CASSPTGTGVGKTEAFF. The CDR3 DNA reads TGTGCCAGCTCACCTACCGGGACAGGGGTTGGGAAGACTGAAGCTTTCTTT. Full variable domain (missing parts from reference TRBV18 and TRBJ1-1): NAGVMQNPRHLVRRRGQEARLRCSPMKGHSHVYWYRQLPEEGLKFMVYLQKENIIDESGMPKERFSAEFPKEGPSILRIQQVVRGDSAAYFCASSPTGTGVGKTEAFFGQGTRLTVV.

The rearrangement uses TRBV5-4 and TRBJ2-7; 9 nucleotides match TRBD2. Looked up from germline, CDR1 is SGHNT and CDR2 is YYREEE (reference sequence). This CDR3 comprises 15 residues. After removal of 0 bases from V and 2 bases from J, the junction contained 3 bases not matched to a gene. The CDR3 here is CASSLGLAGTYEQYF. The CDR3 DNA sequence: TGTGCCAGCAGCTTGGGGCTAGCGGGGACCTACGAGCAGTACTTC.

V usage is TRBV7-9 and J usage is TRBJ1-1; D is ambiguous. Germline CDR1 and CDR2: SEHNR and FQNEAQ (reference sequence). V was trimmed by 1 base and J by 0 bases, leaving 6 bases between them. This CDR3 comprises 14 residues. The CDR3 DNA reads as TGTGCCAGCAGCTTAGACGGGATGAACACTGAAGCTTTCTTT. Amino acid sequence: CASSLDGMNTEAFF.

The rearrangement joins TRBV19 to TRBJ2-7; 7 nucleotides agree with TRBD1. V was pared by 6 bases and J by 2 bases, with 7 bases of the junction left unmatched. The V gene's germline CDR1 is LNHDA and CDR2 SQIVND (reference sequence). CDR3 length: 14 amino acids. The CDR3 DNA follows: TGTGCCAGTAGGGAACCGGGACAGACCTACGAGCAGTACTTC. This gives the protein CASREPGQTYEQYF.

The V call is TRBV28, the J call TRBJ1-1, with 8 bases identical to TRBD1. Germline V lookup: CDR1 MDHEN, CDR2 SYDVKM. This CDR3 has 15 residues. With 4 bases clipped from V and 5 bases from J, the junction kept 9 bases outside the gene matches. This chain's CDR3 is CASSYEDRVETEAFF. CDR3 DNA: TGTGCCAGCAGTTATGAGGACAGGGTAGAAACTGAAGCTTTCTTT.

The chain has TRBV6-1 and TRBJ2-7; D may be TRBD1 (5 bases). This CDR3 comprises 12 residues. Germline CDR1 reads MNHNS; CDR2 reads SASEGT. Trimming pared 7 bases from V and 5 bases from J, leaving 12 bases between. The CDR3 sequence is CASMAGWNEQYF. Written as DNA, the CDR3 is TGTGCCAGCATGGCAGGGTGGAACGAGCAGTACTTC.

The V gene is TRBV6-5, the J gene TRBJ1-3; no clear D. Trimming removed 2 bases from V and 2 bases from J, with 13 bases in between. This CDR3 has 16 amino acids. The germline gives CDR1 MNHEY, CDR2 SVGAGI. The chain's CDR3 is CASSYAGGSAGNTIYF. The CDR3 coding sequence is TGTGCCAGCAGTTACGCCGGAGGCTCAGCTGGAAACACCATATATTTT.

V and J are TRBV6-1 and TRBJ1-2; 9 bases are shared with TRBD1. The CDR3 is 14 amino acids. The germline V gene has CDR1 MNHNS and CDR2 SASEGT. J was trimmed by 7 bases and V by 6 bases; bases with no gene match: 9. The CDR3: CASRGTRTGVGYTF. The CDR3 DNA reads TGTGCCAGCAGGGGAACCAGGACAGGGGTTGGCTACACCTTC.

The CDR3 DNA follows: TGTGCCAGCAGTTTATACACTAGCGGGGATACCTACGAGCAGTACTTC. It specifies CASSLYTSGDTYEQYF. This chain connects TRBV28 to TRBJ2-5, with TRBD2 matching over 10 bases. The J call may be incorrect, as the DNA end agrees better with TRBJ2-7. This CDR3 region has 16 residues. Germline CDR1 and CDR2: MDHEN and SYDVKM.

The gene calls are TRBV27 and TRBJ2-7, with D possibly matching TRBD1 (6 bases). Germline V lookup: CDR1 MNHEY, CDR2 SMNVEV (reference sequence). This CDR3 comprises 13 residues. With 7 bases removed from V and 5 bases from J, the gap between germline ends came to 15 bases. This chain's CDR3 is CASTMGADDEQYF. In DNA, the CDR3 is TGTGCCAGCACAATGGGGGCCGACGACGAGCAGTACTTC.

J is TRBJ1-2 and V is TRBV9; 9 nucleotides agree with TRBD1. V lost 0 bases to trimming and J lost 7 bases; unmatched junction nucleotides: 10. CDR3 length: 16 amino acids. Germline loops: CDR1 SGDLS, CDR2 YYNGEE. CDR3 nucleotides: TGTGCCAGCAGCGTAGCATGGGTGACAGGGGGGCCTGGCTACACCTTC. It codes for CASSVAWVTGGPGYTF.

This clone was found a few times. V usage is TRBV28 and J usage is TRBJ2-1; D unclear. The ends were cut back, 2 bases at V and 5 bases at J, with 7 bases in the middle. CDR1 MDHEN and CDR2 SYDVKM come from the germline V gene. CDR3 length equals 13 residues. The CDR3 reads CASSLGRDNEQFF. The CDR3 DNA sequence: TGTGCCAGCAGTTTAGGTCGGGACAATGAGCAGTTCTTC. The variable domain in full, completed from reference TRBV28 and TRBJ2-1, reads DVKVTQSSRYLVKRTGEKVFLECVQDMDHENMFWYRQDPGLGLRLIYFSYDVKMKEKGDIPEGYSVSREKKERFSLILESASTNQTSMYLCASSLGRDNEQFFGPGTRLTVL.

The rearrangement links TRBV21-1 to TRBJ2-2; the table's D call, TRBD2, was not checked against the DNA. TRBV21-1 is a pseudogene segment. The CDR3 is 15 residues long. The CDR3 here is CASSKLAGGPGELFF. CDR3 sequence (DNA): TGTGCCAGCAGCAAACTAGCGGGGGGGCCCGGGGAGCTGTTTTTT.